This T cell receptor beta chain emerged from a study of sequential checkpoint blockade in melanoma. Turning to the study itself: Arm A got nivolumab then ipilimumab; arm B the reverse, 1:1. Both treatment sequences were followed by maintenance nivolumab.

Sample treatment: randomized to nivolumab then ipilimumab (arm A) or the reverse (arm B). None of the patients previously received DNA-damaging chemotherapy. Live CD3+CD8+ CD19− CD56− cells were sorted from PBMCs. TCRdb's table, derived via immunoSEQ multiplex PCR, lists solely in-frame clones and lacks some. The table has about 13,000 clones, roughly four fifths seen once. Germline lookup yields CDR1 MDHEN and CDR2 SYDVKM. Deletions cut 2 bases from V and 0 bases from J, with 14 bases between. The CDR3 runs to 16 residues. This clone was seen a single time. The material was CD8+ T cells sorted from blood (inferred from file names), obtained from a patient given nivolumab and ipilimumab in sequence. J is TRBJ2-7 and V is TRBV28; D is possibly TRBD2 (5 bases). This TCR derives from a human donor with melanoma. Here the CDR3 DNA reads TGTGCCAGCAGTTTAGTTGTGCGGGCGAGCTCCTACGAGCAGTACTTC. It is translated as CASSLVVRASSYEQYF. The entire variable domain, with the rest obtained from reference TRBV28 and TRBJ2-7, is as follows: DVKVTQSSRYLVKRTGEKVFLECVQDMDHENMFWYRQDPGLGLRLIYFSYDVKMKEKGDIPEGYSVSREKKERFSLILESASTNQTSMYLCASSLVVRASSYEQYFGPGTRLTVT.